A single TCR beta chain is shown here with its context. Its specific antigen is unknown. No base qualities exist here, and no much larger clone lies one base off it. This entry comes from a study of T cell responses to AZD1222 COVID-19 vaccine (dated by TCRdb to the early 2020s). Regarding the research as a whole: TCR sequencing was performed for roughly 250 trial participants, of whom approximately 200 were given two doses of AZD1222 and approximately 25 were given two doses of MenACWY control vaccine. Trial participants were enrolled by age into 18-55, 56-69 and 70-plus year subgroups, with around 150, 28 and 57 TCR-sequenced participants respectively.

The trim is 0 bases for V and 8 bases for J, with a gap of 16 bases between the germline ends. Spanning cysteine to phenylalanine, the CDR3 consists of 16 amino acids. Only the CDR3 region is kept as DNA, spanning 48 bases read in frame from base 1. Based on the germline V gene, the CDR1 and CDR2 sequences are LGHNA and YSLEER. The CDR3 regions of human TCRbeta chains were analyzed by immunosequencing. As for the original processing: Repertoire TCRs were checked for matches against a reference library of SARS-CoV-2-specific TCRs that had been generated using the MIRA antigen-specificity platform. Breadth meant the fraction of unique TCRs that were SARS-CoV-2-associated, whereas depth meant the fraction of total T cells that were SARS-CoV-2-associated. Using the MIRA data, each spike-specific TCR was assigned both to the spike region to which the TCR was reactive and to a CD4 or CD8 class. Log10-transformed breadth and depth values were compared by one-way ANOVA with Sidak's multiple comparisons tests. TCRdb limited this immuneACCESS table to in-frame rearrangements with V and J called. A share of clones is missing; checked studies link under half to unresolved V genes, and the rest is unexplained. D and trimming come from the DNA, and the V and J calls and clone size come from that table. This sample holds 95,000 to 150,000 clones; about 92% were observed only once. 4% to 6% of the sample belongs to the ten largest clones.

Sample time point, as interpreted from the label and publication: about 28 days (+/-7) after the second vaccine dose. AZD1222 recipients given second doses at about 4 weeks or at about 12 weeks were pooled, since spike-specific TCR depth and breadth were not found to differ between the two schedules. Vaccinee samples were obtained from the UK trials COV001 and COV002, which included a single-blind randomized controlled phase 2/3 trial of AZD1222 (ChAdOx1 nCoV-19) in healthy adults. For TCRbeta chain sequencing, PBMC samples from trial participants were taken at day 0 and at day 28 after the second dose. Points the paper makes about the study in general: Participants were mostly white British, with more females than males. The authors suggested clonal diversity may have been underestimated. No day 14 peak-response samples were available, so repertoires were characterized only after the peak T cell response. In the small 56-69-year group, the increase in depth fell short of significance, most likely because of low power. Spike-specific TCR breadth and depth rose significantly after two AZD1222 doses compared with day 0 and with MenACWY recipients. Vaccine-associated CD4 TCRs spanned the whole spike protein, with dominant responses in regions 160-218 and 743-854. Conclusions about previously exposed vaccinees are limited because only six or seven AZD1222 recipients were SARS-CoV-2 seropositive at baseline. Nearly half of unique spike-specific TCRs reportedly recognized epitopes outside regions mutated in the B.1.351 and B.1.1.7 variants.

Sequencing used peripheral blood, obtained 28 days after the second AZD1222 dose. The receptor was isolated from an adult who received the AZD1222 COVID-19 vaccine. This chain joins TRBV4-3 to TRBJ1-4; the D gene is perhaps TRBD1, from 5 matching bases. The CDR3 region reads CASSQDPGASGEKLFF. The bases are TGCGCCAGCAGCCAAGATCCCGGGGCCTCAGGGGAAAAACTGTTTTTT.